This TCR beta chain was sequenced for a study of cytomegalovirus exposure and HLA in healthy donors. Study information: Unique TCR beta sequences numbering some 110 million came from around 180 million T cells in an earlier analysis. Regarding the study as a whole: The authors listed 150 or so TCR beta chains as cytomegalovirus-associated. Among the most significant clusters, several appeared linked to common viral pathogens in a later analysis. An analysis was carried out at a later point. It showed that HLA-associated TCR beta chains were more clonally expanded than equally common non-associated chains.

As concerns this clone: Antigen specificity is unknown.

The CDR3 has 15 amino acids. Germline trimming cut 5 bases from V and 4 bases from J; bases unmatched to any gene: 9. The germline CDR1 and CDR2 sequences are LNHDA and SQIVND (reference sequence). 13 Jbeta primers and 60 Vbeta primers were used for the PCR. Clones were sequenced by immunoSEQ multiplex PCR, and TCRdb holds only the in-frame ones, with some missing. The sample lists about 98,000 clones, around 75% occurring once. The source of this sequence is a man younger than 35 in good health and CMV-seropositive. J is TRBJ2-3 and V is TRBV19; 7 nucleotides agree with TRBD2. Material for sequencing was PBMCs. CDR3 coding DNA: TGTGCCAGTAGTTCACCTAGCGGTTTGGCAGATACGCAGTATTTT. Translating gives CASSSPSGLADTQYF.